Presented here are 21 T cell receptor beta chains from one specimen sequenced in a study of cytomegalovirus exposure and HLA in healthy donors. The PCR used 60 Vbeta and 13 Jbeta primers. Profiling relied on immunoSEQ multiplex PCR, and the TCRdb table lists in-frame clones only, not all of them. The sample has over 130,000 clones, around 90% seen once. The sequenced sample consisted of PBMCs. The receptors derive from a woman aged 40-49 years in good health and CMV-seronegative.

The chain links TRBV30 to TRBJ2-5, with D possibly TRBD2 on 6 matching bases. The V gene's germline CDR1 is GTSNPN and CDR2 SVGIG (reference sequence). The V and J ends lost 5 bases and 4 bases respectively, with 14 bases between them. The length of the CDR3 is 13 residues. In DNA, the CDR3 is TGTGCCTGGGGAGGGGCACGCGGAGAGACCCAGTACTTC. This sequence encodes CAWGGARGETQYF.

The chain combines TRBV7-6 with TRBJ2-3, with a possible D match to TRBD1 (6 bases). The CDR3 is made up of 14 amino acids. Trimming removed 3 bases from V and 0 bases from J, with 7 bases in between. In germline, CDR1 is SGHVS, CDR2 FNYEAQ. In DNA form, the CDR3 reads TGTGCCAGCAGCTTCAGGGGAAGCACAGATACGCAGTATTTT. This encodes CASSFRGSTDTQYF.

V and J are TRBV7-8 and TRBJ2-7; D gene ambiguous. CDR3 length: 12 amino acids. Germline CDR1 reads SGHVS; CDR2 reads FQNEAQ. Trimming took 3 bases from V and 3 from J, leaving 6 bases between them. The CDR3 sequence: CASSFNSYEQYF. DNA for the CDR3: TGTGCCAGCAGCTTTAACAGCTACGAGCAGTACTTC. Drawing the rest from reference TRBV7-8 and TRBJ2-7, the complete variable domain is GAGVSQSPRYKVAKRGQDVALRCDPISGHVSLFWYQQALGQGPEFLTYFQNEAQLDKSGLPSDRFFAERPEGSVSTLKIQRTQQEDSAVYLCASSFNSYEQYFGPGTRLTVT.

CDR3 bases: TGTGCCAGCAGTGGGGTAGCGGGGAACACCGGGGAGCTGTTTTTT. Translation gives CASSGVAGNTGELFF. The gene calls are TRBV2 and TRBJ2-2; 7 positions match TRBD2. Per germline, CDR1 SNHLY and CDR2 FYNNEI. J gave up 1 base and V 4 bases, and 3 bases lay outside the gene matches. The CDR3 contains 15 residues.

The chain links TRBV11-3 to TRBJ2-1; 10 nucleotides line up with TRBD2. The junction had 13 bases not matched to a gene; V was cut back by 6 bases and J by 8 bases. The germline V gene has CDR1 SGHNT and CDR2 YENEEA. CDR3 size: 16 residues. The CDR3, as DNA: TGTGCCAGCAGATTCGAACTAGCGGGGACAGCACATGAGCAGTTCTTC. Its translation: CASRFELAGTAHEQFF.

This clone was seen only once. The V gene is TRBV5-1, the J gene TRBJ2-3, with 8 bases that match TRBD2. The J segment lost 4 bases and the V segment lost 1 base, leaving 5 bases of the junction unmatched. This CDR3 contains 15 residues. Germline V CDR1 and CDR2: SGHRS, YFSETQ. Here the CDR3 reads CASSLTGRDADTQYF. In nucleotides, the CDR3 is TGCGCCAGCAGCTTGACCGGGAGGGACGCAGATACGCAGTATTTT.

This chain connects TRBV5-1 to TRBJ1-1, with a weak D call TRBD1 (5 bases). V was clipped by 4 bases and J by 0 bases, with 19 bases between them. This CDR3 spans 17 amino acids. Germline CDR1 and CDR2: SGHRS and YFSETQ. The CDR3 here is CASSKKPGPQMNTEAFF. The DNA of the CDR3 is TGCGCCAGCAGCAAGAAGCCAGGGCCCCAAATGAACACTGAAGCTTTCTTT.

V and J are TRBV9 and TRBJ1-6, with unresolved D. V lost 0 bases and J lost 8, with 12 bases in between. There are 15 residues in the CDR3. Germline V lookup: CDR1 SGDLS, CDR2 YYNGEE. As DNA, the CDR3 is TGTGCCAGCAGCGTAGCTTCAGGAACGGATTCACCCCTCCACTTT. Translation: CASSVASGTDSPLHF.

The chain joins TRBV5-1 to TRBJ1-6; TRBD1 is a possible D gene (6 bases). Looked up from germline, CDR1 is SGHRS and CDR2 is YFSETQ. The CDR3 has 15 residues. Trimming pared 4 bases from V and 7 bases from J, leaving 15 bases between. CDR3 sequence (DNA): TGCGCCAGCAGCACCGAGACAGGTTTAAATTCACCCCTCCACTTT. Amino acids: CASSTETGLNSPLHF.

The chain couples TRBV15 to TRBJ1-4; 9 bases are a match to TRBD1. This CDR3 comprises 14 residues. V shed 4 bases and J 8 bases; nucleotides not matched to a gene: 5. Germline CDR1 is LNHNV and CDR2 is YYDKDF (reference sequence). The chain's CDR3 is CATSTRTGVEKLFF. The DNA of the CDR3 is TGTGCCACCAGCACCCGGACAGGGGTGGAAAAACTGTTTTTT.

CDR3 bases: TGTGCCAGCAGCTCTCCGGGACTAGACAATGAGCAGTTCTTC. It specifies CASSSPGLDNEQFF. The chain recombines TRBV5-4 with TRBJ2-1; 8 bases map to TRBD2. CDR1 and CDR2 from the germline V gene are SGHNT and YYREEE (reference sequence). V was clipped by 3 bases and J by 5 bases; unmatched bases: 4. The CDR3 spans 14 residues.

The chain recombines TRBV7-9 with TRBJ2-1; TRBD1 matches at 7 bases. The CDR3 is 14 residues long. Trimming cost V 5 bases and J 1 base; bases outside gene matches: 2. CDR1 and CDR2 (germline): SEHNR, FQNEAQ (reference sequence). The CDR3 DNA reads as TGTGCCAGCAGCCCGGACAGGTCCTACAATGAGCAGTTCTTC. Translating gives CASSPDRSYNEQFF.

This clone was picked up one time. A read error may produce the germline difference seen at one junction end. The V and J genes are TRBV7-9 and TRBJ1-2; D gene uncertain. The V gene's germline CDR1 is SEHNR and CDR2 FQNEAQ (reference sequence). This CDR3 region has 12 residues. This CDR3 reads CSSSRGFGGYTF. In DNA, the CDR3 is TGTTCCAGCAGCCGTGGGTTCGGGGGCTACACCTTC.

The chain is built from TRBV5-4 and TRBJ2-2, with a tentative D call TRBD2 (6 bases). V was cut by 0 bases and J by 0 bases, with 9 bases left in between. The CDR3 contains 16 residues. In germline, CDR1 is SGHNT, CDR2 YYREEE (reference sequence). CDR3 protein: CASSLARDSNTGELFF. The DNA for the CDR3 is TGTGCCAGCAGCTTGGCCCGGGACTCGAACACCGGGGAGCTGTTTTTT.

This chain uses TRBV11-3 with TRBJ2-1, with TRBD2 identical over 8 bases. Germline trimming cut 1 base from V and 3 bases from J; bases unmatched to any gene: 2. The CDR3 extends over 15 amino acids. Germline V lookup: CDR1 SGHNT, CDR2 YENEEA. The CDR3 DNA reads TGTGCCAGCAGCTTAGCCGGGACTAGCTACAATGAGCAGTTCTTC. It translates to CASSLAGTSYNEQFF.

V gene TRBV9 combines with J gene TRBJ1-2; a possible D gene is TRBD1 (6 bases). V was clipped by 3 bases and J by 4 bases, with 13 bases between them. The CDR3 totals 14 residues. The germline V gene has CDR1 SGDLS and CDR2 YYNGEE. The CDR3 coding sequence is TGTGCCAGCAGCGCAACAGGGCTCGGCTATGGCTACACCTTC. This sequence encodes CASSATGLGYGYTF.

This clone was detected only once. The chain joins TRBV7-9 to TRBJ1-2, with D unclear. Germline loops: CDR1 SEHNR, CDR2 FQNEAQ (reference sequence). Trimming removed 1 base at V and 7 bases at J, with 10 bases between. The CDR3 runs to 13 residues. CDR3: CASSLDGEAGYTF. The CDR3 coding sequence is TGTGCCAGCAGCTTAGACGGGGAGGCTGGCTACACCTTC.

CDR3 loop: CAISETGESYEQYF. CDR3 bases: TGTGCCATCAGTGAAACAGGGGAAAGCTACGAGCAGTACTTC. The chain joins TRBV10-3 to TRBJ2-7; 7 bases match TRBD1. Germline V gene data show CDR1 as ENHRY and CDR2 as SYGVKD. The J segment lost 3 bases and the V segment lost 3 bases, leaving 5 bases of the junction unmatched. CDR3 size: 14 residues.

This chain connects TRBV6-4 to TRBJ2-7; 9 bases are a match to TRBD1. The V segment lost 9 bases and the J segment 4 bases; nucleotides outside the gene matches: 10. The CDR3 has 14 amino acids. Looked up from germline, CDR1 is MRHNA and CDR2 is SNTAGT. The DNA of the CDR3 is TGTGCCAGACTTAACCGGGACAGGGTGTACGAGCAGTACTTC. This sequence encodes CARLNRDRVYEQYF.

The chain uses TRBV2 and TRBJ2-1, with 7 bases matching TRBD2. Germline V gene lookup returns CDR1 SNHLY and CDR2 FYNNEI. V gave up 4 bases and J gave up 12 bases; unmatched junction bases: 15. The CDR3 consists of 15 residues. The CDR3 here is CASSGGGDSWYRQFF. CDR3 DNA: TGTGCCAGCAGTGGGGGAGGGGATAGCTGGTACCGGCAGTTCTTC.

This chain links TRBV5-1 with TRBJ2-3, with unresolved D. CDR1 is SGHRS and CDR2 is YFSETQ in the germline V gene. The CDR3 covers 14 residues. Deletions cut 6 bases from V and 6 bases from J, with 17 bases between. The CDR3: CASTDNAAGDTQYF. CDR3 DNA sequence: TGCGCCAGCACCGATAACGCCGCCGGGGATACGCAGTATTTT.